Listed below are T cell receptor beta chains from one sample, sequenced in a study of T cell responses to AZD1222 COVID-19 vaccine. Assay: immunoSEQ multiplex PCR; the TCRdb copy retains only in-frame clones and omits some. The repertoire holds around 26,000 clones, 88% seen once, with about 2.5% in the top ten. The sample in question was peripheral blood, obtained 28 days after the second AZD1222 dose. The receptors derive from an adult who received the AZD1222 COVID-19 vaccine. Both conserved end residues are part of each CDR3.

cdr3_length j_call v_call cdr3_aa
11 TRBJ2-3 TRBV9 CASSVVPPQYF
16 TRBJ2-3 TRBV5-3 CARSWIAGARTDTQYF
12 TRBJ1-5 TRBV12-3/TRBV12-4 CASSPRGEPQHF
11 TRBJ1-2 TRBV20-1 CSAQATPGYTF
13 TRBJ1-1 TRBV7-2 CASSAVPNTEAFF
12 TRBJ1-2 TRBV6-5 CASSTGGYGYTF
14 TRBJ2-5 TRBV6-1 CASSEGSGRETQYF
13 TRBJ1-1 TRBV18 CASSPGQYTEAFF
15 TRBJ2-3 TRBV9 CASSVDGTRSDTQYF
14 TRBJ1-6 TRBV5-4 CASSFGQANSPLHF
15 TRBJ2-7 TRBV7-2 CASSLRQGRTYEQYF
13 TRBJ2-7 TRBV4-1 CASSQGRGVEQYF
13 TRBJ1-1 TRBV18 CASSPKRDGEAFF
12 TRBJ2-7 TRBV11-2 CASRGANSEQYF
15 TRBJ1-6 TRBV19 CASRDTGTKDSPLHF
13 TRBJ1-4 TRBV19 CASSISPREKLFF
15 TRBJ1-2 TRBV28 CASRTPGGGSYGYTF
12 TRBJ1-2 TRBV28 CASRRAGYGYTF
13 TRBJ1-4 TRBV12-3/TRBV12-4 CASSLLLGRELFF
16 TRBJ1-1 TRBV5-1 CASRSGGDRWNTEAFF
13 TRBJ2-6 TRBV27 CASSSAGANVLTF
15 TRBJ1-3 TRBV11-2 CASRRGPTSGNTIYF
15 TRBJ1-6 TRBV5-4 CASSLEAEGNSPLHF
14 TRBJ2-1 TRBV3-1/TRBV3-2 CASSRSSGDNEQFF
14 TRBJ1-4 TRBV6-5 CASSHRGNNEKLFF
13 TRBJ1-1 TRBV7-9 CASSLDGAPEAFF
14 TRBJ2-4 TRBV6-2/TRBV6-3 CASSRTTTGNIQYF
15 TRBJ2-3 TRBV3-1/TRBV3-2 CASSPIGTRTDTQYF
17 TRBJ1-3 TRBV7-9 CASSPPLIGGSGNTIYF
14 TRBJ2-2 TRBV5-1 CASSWAPNTGELFF
15 TRBJ2-3 TRBV9 CASSVDQARKSTQYF
17 TRBJ1-5 TRBV18 CASSPPGRGVGAQPQHF
18 TRBJ2-1 TRBV3-1/TRBV3-2 CASSQDRSGGATYNEQFF
11 TRBJ1-3 TRBV5-6 CASRSGNTIYF
16 TRBJ1-5 TRBV28 CASRSGPGGNSQPQHF
18 TRBJ1-5 TRBV10-3 CAISECYPTGAYNQPQHF
15 TRBJ1-5 TRBV6-5 CASSLGQGVNQPQHF
13 TRBJ2-7 TRBV29-1 CSGVQFPPYEQYF
16 TRBJ2-2 TRBV7-2 CASSLAGPGLAGELFF
15 TRBJ2-1 TRBV9 CASSVDQGAYNEQFF
16 TRBJ2-7 TRBV5-1 CASSWKPGLPSYEQYF
15 TRBJ2-7 TRBV6-5 CASSPSRLAGYEQYF
15 TRBJ1-1 TRBV15 CATSRDPQGVAEAFF
14 TRBJ1-6 TRBV5-6 CASSPTVSNSPLHF
15 TRBJ2-3 TRBV18 CASSPPPPRTDTQYF